The source of this T cell receptor (beta chain) is a study of blood T cell repertoires in COVID-19. About the study: Researchers got acute and convalescent COVID-19 samples from the United States, Italy and Spain. T cells, B-cell-depleted T cells, or PBMCs provided the cDNA or gDNA that served as material.

How the authors handled the data: Estimation of nucleated cell counts was performed using reference gene primer amplification. Generated by immunoSEQ multiplex PCR, the TCRdb table keeps only in-frame clones and is missing some. V and J calls and clone size are those listed in that table; D and trimming were worked out from the DNA. The table has hundreds of thousands of clones, about nine tenths seen once. Germline V gives CDR1 SGHAT, CDR2 FQDESV (reference sequence). V lost 6 bases and J 5 bases, leaving 13 bases between the germline ends. The CDR3 contains 13 residues. This clone has just one count.

This sequence originates from a man of 80 years or more with acute or convalescent COVID-19. The material sequenced was peripheral blood. V is TRBV11-1 and J is TRBJ2-5; D is unresolved. The CDR3 reads CASSAGEAETQYF. The CDR3 DNA sequence: TGTGCCAGCAGTGCTGGAGAGGCGGAGACCCAGTACTTC.